This T cell receptor beta chain was sequenced for a study of T cell responses to AZD1222 COVID-19 vaccine. Clones were read by immunoSEQ multiplex PCR, and TCRdb kept only the in-frame ones, dropping some. The sample holds roughly 150,000 clones, over 90% seen once. V lost 0 bases and J lost 4, with 15 bases in between. The CDR3 spans 16 residues. Germline V lookup: CDR1 SGHAT, CDR2 FQNNGV. The sample consisted of peripheral blood, taken on day 0 of AZD1222 vaccination. The chain links TRBV11-2 to TRBJ2-5; TRBD2 is a possible D gene (6 bases). This sequence originates from an adult in good health. In nucleotides, the CDR3 is TGTGCCAGCAGCTTAGAGGGGTCGCCGGAGGGAGAGACCCAGTACTTC. Residues: CASSLEGSPEGETQYF.